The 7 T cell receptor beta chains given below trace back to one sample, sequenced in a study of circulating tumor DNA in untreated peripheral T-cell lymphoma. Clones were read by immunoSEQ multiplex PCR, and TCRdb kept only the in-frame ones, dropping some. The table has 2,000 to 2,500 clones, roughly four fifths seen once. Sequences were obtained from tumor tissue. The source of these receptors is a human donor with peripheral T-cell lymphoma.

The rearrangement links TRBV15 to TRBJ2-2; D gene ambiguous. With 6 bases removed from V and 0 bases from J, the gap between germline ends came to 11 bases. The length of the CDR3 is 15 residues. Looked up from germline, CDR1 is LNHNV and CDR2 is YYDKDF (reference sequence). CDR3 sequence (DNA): TGTGCCACCAGGCTGGGCAGCTCGAACACCGGGGAGCTGTTTTTT. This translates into CATRLGSSNTGELFF.

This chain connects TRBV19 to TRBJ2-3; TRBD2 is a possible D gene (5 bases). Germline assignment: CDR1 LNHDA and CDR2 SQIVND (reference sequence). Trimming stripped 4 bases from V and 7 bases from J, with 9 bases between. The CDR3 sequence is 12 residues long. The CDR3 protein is CASSTRENTQYF. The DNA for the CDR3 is TGTGCCAGTAGTACCCGGGAAAATACGCAGTATTTT.

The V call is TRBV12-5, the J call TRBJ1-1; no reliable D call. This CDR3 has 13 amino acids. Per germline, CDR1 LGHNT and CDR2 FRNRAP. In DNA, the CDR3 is TGTGCCAGCGCATTTTTTAGCCGGACTGAAGCTTTCTTT. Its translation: CASAFFSRTEAFF.

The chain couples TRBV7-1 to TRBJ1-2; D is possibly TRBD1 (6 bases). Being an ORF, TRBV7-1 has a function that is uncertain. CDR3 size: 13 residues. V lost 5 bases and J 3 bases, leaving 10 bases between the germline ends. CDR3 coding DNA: TGTGCCAGCAGCCATGGACAGTACTATGGCTACACCTTC. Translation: CASSHGQYYGYTF.

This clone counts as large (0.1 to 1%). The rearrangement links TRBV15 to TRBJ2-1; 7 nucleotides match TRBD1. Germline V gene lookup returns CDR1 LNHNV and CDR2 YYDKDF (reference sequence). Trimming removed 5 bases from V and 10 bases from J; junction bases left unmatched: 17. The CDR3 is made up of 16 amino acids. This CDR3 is CATSYLGTVPTREQFF. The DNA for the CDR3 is TGTGCCACCAGCTACTTAGGGACAGTTCCTACACGGGAGCAGTTCTTC.

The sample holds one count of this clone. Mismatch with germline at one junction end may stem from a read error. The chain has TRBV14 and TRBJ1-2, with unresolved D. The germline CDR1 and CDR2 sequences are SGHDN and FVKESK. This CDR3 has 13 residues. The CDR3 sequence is CASSQVSNSGYTF. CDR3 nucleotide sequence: TGTGCCAGCAGCCAGGTCTCGAACTCTGGCTACACCTTC.

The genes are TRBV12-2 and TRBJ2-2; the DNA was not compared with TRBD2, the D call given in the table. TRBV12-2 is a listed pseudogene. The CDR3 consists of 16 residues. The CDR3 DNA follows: TGTGCCAGTCCCCAGGGACTAGCGGGAGTCACCGGGGAGCTGTTTTTT. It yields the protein CASPQGLAGVTGELFF.